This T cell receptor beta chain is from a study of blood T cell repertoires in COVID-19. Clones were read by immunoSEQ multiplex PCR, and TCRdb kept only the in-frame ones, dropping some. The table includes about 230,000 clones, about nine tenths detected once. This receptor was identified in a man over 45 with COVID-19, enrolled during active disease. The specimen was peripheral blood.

CDR3 sequence reads: CASSSGQGGSPLHF. In nucleotides, the CDR3 is TGTGCCAGCAGCTCTGGACAGGGTGGTTCACCCCTCCACTTT. The rearrangement joins TRBV7-9 to TRBJ1-6, with 8 bases matching TRBD1. Per germline, CDR1 SEHNR and CDR2 FQNEAQ (reference sequence). V trimming: 4 bases; J trimming: 9 bases; junction bases outside the gene matches: 5. The CDR3 has 14 amino acids.